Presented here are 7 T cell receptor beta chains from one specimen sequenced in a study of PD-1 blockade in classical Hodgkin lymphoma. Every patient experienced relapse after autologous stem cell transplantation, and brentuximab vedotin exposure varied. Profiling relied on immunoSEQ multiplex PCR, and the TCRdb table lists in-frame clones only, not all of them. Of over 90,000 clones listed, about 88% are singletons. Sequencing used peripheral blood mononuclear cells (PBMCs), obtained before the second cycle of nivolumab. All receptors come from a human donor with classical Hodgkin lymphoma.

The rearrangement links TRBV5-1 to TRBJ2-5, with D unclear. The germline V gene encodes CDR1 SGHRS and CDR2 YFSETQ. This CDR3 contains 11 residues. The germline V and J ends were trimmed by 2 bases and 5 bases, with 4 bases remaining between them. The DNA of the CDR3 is TGCGCCAGCAGCTTCTTGGAGACCCAGTACTTC. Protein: CASSFLETQYF. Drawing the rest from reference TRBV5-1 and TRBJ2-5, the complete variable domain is KAGVTQTPRYLIKTRGQQVTLSCSPISGHRSVSWYQQTPGQGLQFLFEYFSETQRNKGNFPGRFSGRQFSNSRSEMNVSTLELGDSALYLCASSFLETQYFGPGTRLLVL.

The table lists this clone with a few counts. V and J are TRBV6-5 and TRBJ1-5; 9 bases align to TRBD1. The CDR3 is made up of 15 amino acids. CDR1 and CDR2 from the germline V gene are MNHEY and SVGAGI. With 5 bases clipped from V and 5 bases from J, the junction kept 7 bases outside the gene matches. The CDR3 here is CASSHKGTGHQPQHF. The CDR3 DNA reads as TGTGCCAGCAGTCATAAAGGGACAGGGCATCAGCCCCAGCATTTT.

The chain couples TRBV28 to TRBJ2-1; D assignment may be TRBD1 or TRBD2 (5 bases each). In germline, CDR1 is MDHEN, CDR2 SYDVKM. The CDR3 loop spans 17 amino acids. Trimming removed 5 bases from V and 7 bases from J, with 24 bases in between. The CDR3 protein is CASSVYGMGPKGNEQFF. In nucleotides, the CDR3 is TGTGCCAGCAGTGTCTACGGGATGGGACCGAAAGGGAATGAGCAGTTCTTC.

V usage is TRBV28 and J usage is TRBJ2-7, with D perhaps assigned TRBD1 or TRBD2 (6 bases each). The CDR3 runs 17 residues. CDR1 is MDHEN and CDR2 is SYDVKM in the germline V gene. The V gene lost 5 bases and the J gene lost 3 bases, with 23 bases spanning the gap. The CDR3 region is CASSATRRVGGFYEQYF. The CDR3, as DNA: TGTGCCAGCAGTGCCACAAGAAGGGTGGGGGGCTTCTACGAGCAGTACTTC. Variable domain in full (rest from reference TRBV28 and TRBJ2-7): DVKVTQSSRYLVKRTGEKVFLECVQDMDHENMFWYRQDPGLGLRLIYFSYDVKMKEKGDIPEGYSVSREKKERFSLILESASTNQTSMYLCASSATRRVGGFYEQYFGPGTRLTVT.

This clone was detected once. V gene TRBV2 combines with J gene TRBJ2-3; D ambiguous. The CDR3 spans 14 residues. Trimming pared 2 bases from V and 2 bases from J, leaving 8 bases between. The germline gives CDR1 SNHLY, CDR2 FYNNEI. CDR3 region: CASSEQGHTDTQYF. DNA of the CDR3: TGTGCCAGCAGTGAACAAGGTCACACAGATACGCAGTATTTT.

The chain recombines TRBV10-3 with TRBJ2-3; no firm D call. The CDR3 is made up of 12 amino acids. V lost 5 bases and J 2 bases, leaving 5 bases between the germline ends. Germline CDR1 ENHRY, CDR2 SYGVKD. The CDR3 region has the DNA TGTGCCATCAGTACCAACACAGATACGCAGTATTTT. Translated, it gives CAISTNTDTQYF.

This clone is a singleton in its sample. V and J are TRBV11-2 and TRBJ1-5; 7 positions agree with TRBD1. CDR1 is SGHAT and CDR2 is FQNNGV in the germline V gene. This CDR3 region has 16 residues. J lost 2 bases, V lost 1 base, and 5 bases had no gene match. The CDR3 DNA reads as TGTGCCAGCAGCTTAGGTGGGACAGACCGCAATCAGCCCCAGCATTTT. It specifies CASSLGGTDRNQPQHF.